This T cell receptor (beta chain) was captured in a study of tumor-infiltrating lymphocytes in localized non-small cell lung cancer. Sequencing was performed with immunoSEQ multiplex PCR; in TCRdb, only in-frame clones are kept and a portion is missing. The table records 25,000 to 30,000 clones, 70% to 90% of them present only once. Germline lookup yields CDR1 KGHSH and CDR2 LQKENI. V gave up 2 bases and J gave up 4 bases, with 9 bases separating them. The CDR3 extends over 13 amino acids. Sequenced: lung tumor tissue. The chain recombines TRBV18 with TRBJ2-7, with unresolved D. This sequence was found in a human donor with non-small cell lung cancer. CDR3 in amino acids: CASSPSPGYEQYF. CDR3 DNA: TGTGCCAGCTCACCATCCCCGGGTTACGAGCAGTACTTC.